The clone carrying this TCR beta chain came up a few times. Its antigen is undetermined. This entry is derived from a study of T-cell reconstitution after alpha-beta-depleted transplantation in children. Study results and limitations: By about two months after transplant, alpha-beta T cells reportedly arose from several hundred graft clones that had expanded.

Germline V gives CDR1 ENHRY, CDR2 SYGVKD. V dropped 7 bases and J dropped 6; count of bases not matched to a gene: 13. The CDR3 has 16 residues. The TCRbeta library incorporated unique molecular identifiers. TCRdb independently ran MiXCR on the PCR reads; one entry per CDR3 protein. Altogether around 960,000 distinct CDR3 sequences are present, about 29% being singletons, with the ten largest covering roughly 28%. This chain joins TRBV10-3 and TRBJ1-4; 8 positions match TRBD1. This receptor was identified in a boy younger than two who had a stem cell transplant for SCID, so the T cells may come from the graft donor. The source was PBMCs, mostly from graft donor cells, collected 360 days after TCRalphabeta/CD19-depleted stem cell transplant. The CDR3 reads CAINSSDREKYEKLFF. CDR3 DNA sequence: TGTGCCATCAATTCCTCGGACAGGGAGAAATATGAAAAACTGTTTTTT.